This TCR beta chain comes out of a study of blood T cell repertoires in COVID-19. The CDR3 has 15 residues. The V end was cut by 2 bases, the J end by 5 bases, with 13 bases between. Germline V lookup: CDR1 LGHDT, CDR2 YNNKEL (reference sequence). This table comes from immunoSEQ multiplex PCR, and its TCRdb copy is limited to in-frame clones, with some not included. Of under 150,000 clones in the sample, 81% were seen once. This TCR came from a man in his fifties with acute or convalescent COVID-19. The rearrangement joins TRBV3-1 (or the pseudogene TRBV3-2) to TRBJ1-3; D perhaps matches TRBD1 (6 bases). Sample: peripheral blood. CDR3 DNA sequence: TGTGCCAGCAGCCAACGACAGGAATCTAGAAACACCATATATTTT. Protein product: CASSQRQESRNTIYF.